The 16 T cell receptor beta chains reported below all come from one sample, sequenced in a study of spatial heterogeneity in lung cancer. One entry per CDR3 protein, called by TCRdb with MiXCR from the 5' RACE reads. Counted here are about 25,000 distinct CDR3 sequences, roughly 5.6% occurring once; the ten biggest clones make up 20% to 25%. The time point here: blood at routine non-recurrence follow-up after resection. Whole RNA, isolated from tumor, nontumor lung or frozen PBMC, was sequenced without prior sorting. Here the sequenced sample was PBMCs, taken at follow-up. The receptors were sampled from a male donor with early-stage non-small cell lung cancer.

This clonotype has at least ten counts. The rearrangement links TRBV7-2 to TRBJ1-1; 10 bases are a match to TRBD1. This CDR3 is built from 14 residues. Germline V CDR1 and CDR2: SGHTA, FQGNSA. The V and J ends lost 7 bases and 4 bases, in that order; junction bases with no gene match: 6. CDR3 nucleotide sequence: TGTGCCAGCAAGACAGGGGGCGCGCTCACTGAAGCTTTCTTT. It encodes CASKTGGALTEAFF.

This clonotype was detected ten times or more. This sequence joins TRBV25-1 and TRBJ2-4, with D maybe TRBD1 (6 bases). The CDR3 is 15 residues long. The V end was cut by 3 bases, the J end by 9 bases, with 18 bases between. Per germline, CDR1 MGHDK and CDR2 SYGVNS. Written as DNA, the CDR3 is TGTGCCAGCAGTGATCCGGGACATCCTACGGGCATTCAGTACTTC. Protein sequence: CASSDPGHPTGIQYF.

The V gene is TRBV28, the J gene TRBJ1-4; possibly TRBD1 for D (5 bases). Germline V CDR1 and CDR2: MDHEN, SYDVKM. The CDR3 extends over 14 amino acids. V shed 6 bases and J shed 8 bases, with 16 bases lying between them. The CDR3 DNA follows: TGTGCCAGCAGGGCCGGGGGGGGTGGCGAAAAACTGTTTTTT. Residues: CASRAGGGGEKLFF. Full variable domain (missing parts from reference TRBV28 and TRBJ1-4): DVKVTQSSRYLVKRTGEKVFLECVQDMDHENMFWYRQDPGLGLRLIYFSYDVKMKEKGDIPEGYSVSREKKERFSLILESASTNQTSMYLCASRAGGGGEKLFFGSGTQLSVL.

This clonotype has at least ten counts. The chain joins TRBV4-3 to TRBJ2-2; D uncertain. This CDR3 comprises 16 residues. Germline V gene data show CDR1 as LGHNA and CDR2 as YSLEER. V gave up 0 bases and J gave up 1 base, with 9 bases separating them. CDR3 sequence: CASSQDLTGNTGELFF. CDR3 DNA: TGCGCCAGCAGCCAAGACCTTACGGGGAACACCGGGGAGCTGTTTTTT.

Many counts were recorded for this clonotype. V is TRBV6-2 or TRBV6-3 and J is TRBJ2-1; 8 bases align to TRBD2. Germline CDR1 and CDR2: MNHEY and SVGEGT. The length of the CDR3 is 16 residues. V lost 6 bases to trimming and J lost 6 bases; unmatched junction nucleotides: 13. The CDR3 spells CASSPLGLAYINEQFF. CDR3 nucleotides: TGTGCCAGCAGCCCCCTCGGACTAGCCTACATCAATGAGCAGTTCTTC.

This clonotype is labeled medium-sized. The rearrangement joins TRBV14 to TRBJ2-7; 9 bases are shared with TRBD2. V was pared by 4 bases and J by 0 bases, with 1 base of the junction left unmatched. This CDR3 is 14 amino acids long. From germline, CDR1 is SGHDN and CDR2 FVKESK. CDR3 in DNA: TGTGCCAGCAGCCTTAGCGGGAGCTCCTACGAGCAGTACGTC. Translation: CASSLSGSSYEQYV.

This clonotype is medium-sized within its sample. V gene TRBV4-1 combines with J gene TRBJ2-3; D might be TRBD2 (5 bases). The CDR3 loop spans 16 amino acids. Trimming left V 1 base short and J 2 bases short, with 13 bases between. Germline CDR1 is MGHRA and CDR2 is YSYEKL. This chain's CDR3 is CASSQGGGLFTDTQYF. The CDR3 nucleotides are TGCGCCAGCAGCCAAGGCGGCGGACTCTTCACAGATACGCAGTATTTT.

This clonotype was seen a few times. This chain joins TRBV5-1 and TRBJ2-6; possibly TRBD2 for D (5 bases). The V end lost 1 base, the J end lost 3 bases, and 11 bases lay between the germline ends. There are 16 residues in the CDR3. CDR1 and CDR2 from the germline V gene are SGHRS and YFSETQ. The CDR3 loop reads CASSLSGPDGANVLTF. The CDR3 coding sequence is TGCGCCAGCAGCTTGAGCGGCCCGGATGGGGCCAACGTCCTGACTTTC.

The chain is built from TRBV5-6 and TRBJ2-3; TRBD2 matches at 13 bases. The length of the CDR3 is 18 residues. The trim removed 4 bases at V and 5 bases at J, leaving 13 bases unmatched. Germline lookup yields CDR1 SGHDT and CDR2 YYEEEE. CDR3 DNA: TGTGCCAGCAGCACGTACCCCGGACTAGCGGGAGTGATAGATACGCAGTATTTT. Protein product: CASSTYPGLAGVIDTQYF.

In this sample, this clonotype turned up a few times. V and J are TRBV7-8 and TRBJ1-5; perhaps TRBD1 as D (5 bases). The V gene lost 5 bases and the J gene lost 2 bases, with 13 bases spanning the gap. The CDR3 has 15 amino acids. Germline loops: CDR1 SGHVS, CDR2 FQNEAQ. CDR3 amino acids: CASSPWGGGNQPQHF. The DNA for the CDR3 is TGTGCCAGCAGCCCTTGGGGGGGTGGCAATCAGCCCCAGCATTTT.

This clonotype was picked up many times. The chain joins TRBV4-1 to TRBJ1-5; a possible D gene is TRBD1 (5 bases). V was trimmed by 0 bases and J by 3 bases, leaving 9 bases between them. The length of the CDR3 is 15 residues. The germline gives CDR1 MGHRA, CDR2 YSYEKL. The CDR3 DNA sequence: TGCGCCAGCAGCCAAGATATGGGGCACAATCAGCCCCAGCATTTT. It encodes CASSQDMGHNQPQHF.

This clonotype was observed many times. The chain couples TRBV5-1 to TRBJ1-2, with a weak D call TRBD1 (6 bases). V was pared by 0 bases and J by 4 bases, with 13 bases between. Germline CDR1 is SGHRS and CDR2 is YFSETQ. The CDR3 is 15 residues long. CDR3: CASSLGQGKGYGYTF. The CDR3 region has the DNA TGCGCCAGCAGCTTGGGTCAGGGGAAGGGCTATGGCTACACCTTC.

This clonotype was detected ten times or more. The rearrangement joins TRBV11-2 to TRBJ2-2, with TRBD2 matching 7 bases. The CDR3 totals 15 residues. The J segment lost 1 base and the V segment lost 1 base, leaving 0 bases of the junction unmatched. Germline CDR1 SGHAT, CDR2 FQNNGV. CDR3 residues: CASSLGTRNTGELFF. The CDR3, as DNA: TGTGCCAGCAGCTTAGGGACTAGGAACACCGGGGAGCTGTTTTTT.

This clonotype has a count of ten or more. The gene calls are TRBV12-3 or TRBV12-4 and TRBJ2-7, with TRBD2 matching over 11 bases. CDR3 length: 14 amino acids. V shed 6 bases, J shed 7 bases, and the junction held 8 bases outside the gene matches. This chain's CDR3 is CASRVAGGPGEQYF. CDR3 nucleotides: TGTGCCAGCAGAGTAGCGGGGGGGCCGGGGGAGCAGTACTTC.

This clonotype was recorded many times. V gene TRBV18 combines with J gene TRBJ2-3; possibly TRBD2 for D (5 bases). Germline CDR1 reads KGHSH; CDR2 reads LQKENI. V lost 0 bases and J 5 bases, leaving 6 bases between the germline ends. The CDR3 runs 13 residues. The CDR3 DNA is TGTGCCAGCTCACCACCCCGGGAAGATACGCAGTATTTT. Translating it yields CASSPPREDTQYF.

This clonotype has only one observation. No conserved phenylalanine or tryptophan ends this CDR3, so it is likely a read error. CDR3 loop: CASSPDLAGYNEQFI. Here the CDR3 DNA reads TGTGCCAGCAGCCCTGATCTAGCGGGGTACAATGAGCAGTTCATC. The V gene is TRBV7-2, the J gene TRBJ2-1; 9 nucleotides align to TRBD2. Germline CDR1 is SGHTA and CDR2 is FQGNSA. CDR3 length equals 15 residues. J gave up 4 bases and V 5 bases, and 6 bases lay outside the gene matches.